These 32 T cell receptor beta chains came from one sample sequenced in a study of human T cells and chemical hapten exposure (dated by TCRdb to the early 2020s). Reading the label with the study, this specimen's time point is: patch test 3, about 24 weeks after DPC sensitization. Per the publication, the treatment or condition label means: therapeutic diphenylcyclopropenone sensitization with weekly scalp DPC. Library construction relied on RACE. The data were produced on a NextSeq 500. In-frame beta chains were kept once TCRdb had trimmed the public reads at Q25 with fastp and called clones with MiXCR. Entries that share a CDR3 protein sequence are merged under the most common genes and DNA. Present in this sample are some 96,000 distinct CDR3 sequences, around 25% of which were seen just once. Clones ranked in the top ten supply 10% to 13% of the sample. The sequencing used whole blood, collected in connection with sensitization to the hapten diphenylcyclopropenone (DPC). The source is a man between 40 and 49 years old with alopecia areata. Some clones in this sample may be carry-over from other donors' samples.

The CDR3 DNA follows: TGTGCCAGCAGTTTTTGGCAGGGAGACGATCAGCCCCAGCATTTT. It encodes CASSFWQGDDQPQHF. The chain carries TRBV12-3 or TRBV12-4 and TRBJ1-5; D may be TRBD1 (5 bases). The CDR3 totals 15 residues. V lost 3 bases, J lost 5 bases, and 14 bases lay in between.

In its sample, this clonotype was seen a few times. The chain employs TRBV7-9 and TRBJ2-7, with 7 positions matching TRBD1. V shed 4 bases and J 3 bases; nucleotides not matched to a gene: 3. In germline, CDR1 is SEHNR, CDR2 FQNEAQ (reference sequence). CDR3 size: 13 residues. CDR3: CASSWDSHYEQYF. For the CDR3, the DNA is TGTGCCAGCAGCTGGGACAGTCACTACGAGCAGTACTTC.

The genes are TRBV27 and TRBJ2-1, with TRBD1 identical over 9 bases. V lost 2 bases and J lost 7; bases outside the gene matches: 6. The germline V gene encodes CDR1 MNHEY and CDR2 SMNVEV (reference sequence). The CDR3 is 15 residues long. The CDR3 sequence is CASSLPGQGTNEQFF. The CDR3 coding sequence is TGTGCCAGCAGTTTACCGGGACAGGGAACGAATGAGCAGTTCTTC.

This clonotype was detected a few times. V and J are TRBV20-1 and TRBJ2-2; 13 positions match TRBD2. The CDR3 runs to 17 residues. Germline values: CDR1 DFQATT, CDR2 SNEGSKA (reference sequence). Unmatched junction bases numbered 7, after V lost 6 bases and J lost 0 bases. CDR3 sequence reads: CSAGLAGAGTNTGELFF. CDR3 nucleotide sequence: TGCAGTGCCGGACTAGCGGGAGCGGGTACGAACACCGGGGAGCTGTTTTTT.

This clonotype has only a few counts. CDR3 loop: CASSLVGDRGTDTQYF. Written as DNA, the CDR3 is TGTGCCAGCAGCTTAGTGGGGGACCGGGGCACAGATACGCAGTATTTT. This chain links TRBV7-9 with TRBJ2-3; perhaps D is TRBD1 or TRBD2 (5 bases each). Germline loops: CDR1 SEHNR, CDR2 FQNEAQ (reference sequence). The length of the CDR3 is 16 residues. Deletions cut 1 base from V and 1 base from J, with 12 bases between.

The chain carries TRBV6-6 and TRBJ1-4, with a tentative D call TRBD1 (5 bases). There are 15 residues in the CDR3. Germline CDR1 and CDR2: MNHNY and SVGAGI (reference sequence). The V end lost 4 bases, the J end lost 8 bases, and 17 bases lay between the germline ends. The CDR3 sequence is CASSFLQDPGEKLFF. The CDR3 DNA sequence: TGTGCCAGCAGTTTTTTACAGGATCCGGGGGAAAAACTGTTTTTT.

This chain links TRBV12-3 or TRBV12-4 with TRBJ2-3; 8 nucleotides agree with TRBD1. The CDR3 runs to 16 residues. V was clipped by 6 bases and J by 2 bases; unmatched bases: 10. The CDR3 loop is CASSRHWTGSTDTQYF. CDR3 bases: TGTGCCAGCAGCCGACACTGGACAGGGTCCACAGATACGCAGTATTTT.

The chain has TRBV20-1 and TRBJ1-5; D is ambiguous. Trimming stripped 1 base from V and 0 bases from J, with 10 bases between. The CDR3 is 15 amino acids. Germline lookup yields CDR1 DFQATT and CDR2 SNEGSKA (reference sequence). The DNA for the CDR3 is TGCAGTGCTAGAGGGTCGGGGAATAGCAATCAGCCCCAGCATTTT. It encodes CSARGSGNSNQPQHF.

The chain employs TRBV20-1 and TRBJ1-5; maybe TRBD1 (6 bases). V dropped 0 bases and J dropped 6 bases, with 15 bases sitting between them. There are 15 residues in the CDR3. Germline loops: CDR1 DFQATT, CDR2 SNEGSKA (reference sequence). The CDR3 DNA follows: TGCAGTGCTAGAGATACTACAGGGAGAGGTCAGCCCCAGCATTTT. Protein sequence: CSARDTTGRGQPQHF.

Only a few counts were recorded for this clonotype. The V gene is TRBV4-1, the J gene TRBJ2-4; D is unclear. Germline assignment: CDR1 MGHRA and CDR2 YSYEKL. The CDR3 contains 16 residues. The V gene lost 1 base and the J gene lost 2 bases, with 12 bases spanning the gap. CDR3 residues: CASSQVIGGSKNIQYF. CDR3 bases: TGCGCCAGCAGCCAAGTCATCGGTGGATCCAAAAACATTCAGTACTTC.

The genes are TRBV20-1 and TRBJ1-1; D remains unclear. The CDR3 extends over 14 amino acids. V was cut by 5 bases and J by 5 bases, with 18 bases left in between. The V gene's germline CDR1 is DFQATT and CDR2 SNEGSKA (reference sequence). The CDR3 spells CSAHFAGLGTEAFF. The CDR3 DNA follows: TGCAGTGCTCACTTCGCAGGTCTGGGGACTGAAGCTTTCTTT.

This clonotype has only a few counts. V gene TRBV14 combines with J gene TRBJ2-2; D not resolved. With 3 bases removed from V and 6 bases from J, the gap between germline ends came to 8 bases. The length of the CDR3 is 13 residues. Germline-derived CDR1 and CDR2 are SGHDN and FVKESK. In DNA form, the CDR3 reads TGTGCCAGCAGCCATAATTGGTCCGGGGAGCTGTTTTTT. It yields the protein CASSHNWSGELFF.

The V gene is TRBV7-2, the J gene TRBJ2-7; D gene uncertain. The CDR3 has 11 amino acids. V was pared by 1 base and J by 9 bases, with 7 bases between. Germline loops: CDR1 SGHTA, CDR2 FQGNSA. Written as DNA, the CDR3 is TGTGCCAGCAGCTTAGGACTGGGGCAGTACTTC. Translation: CASSLGLGQYF.

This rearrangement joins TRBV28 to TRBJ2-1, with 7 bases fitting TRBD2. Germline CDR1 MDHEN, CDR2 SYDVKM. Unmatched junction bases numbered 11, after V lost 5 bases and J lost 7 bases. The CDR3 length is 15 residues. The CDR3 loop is CASSPSISGGNEQFF. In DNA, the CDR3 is TGTGCCAGCAGTCCTAGTATATCCGGGGGGAATGAGCAGTTCTTC.

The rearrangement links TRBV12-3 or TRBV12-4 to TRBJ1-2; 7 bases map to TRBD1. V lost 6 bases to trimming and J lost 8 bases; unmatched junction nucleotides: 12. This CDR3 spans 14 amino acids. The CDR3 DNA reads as TGTGCCAGCAGCCAGTCGACAGGGTCTGGCGGCTACACCTTC. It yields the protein CASSQSTGSGGYTF.

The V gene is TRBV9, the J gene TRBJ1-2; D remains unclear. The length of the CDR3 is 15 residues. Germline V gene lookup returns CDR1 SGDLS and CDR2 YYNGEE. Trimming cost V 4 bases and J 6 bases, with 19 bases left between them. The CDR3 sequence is CASSTETYSSHGYTF. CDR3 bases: TGTGCCAGCAGCACAGAGACCTATTCCTCGCATGGCTACACCTTC.

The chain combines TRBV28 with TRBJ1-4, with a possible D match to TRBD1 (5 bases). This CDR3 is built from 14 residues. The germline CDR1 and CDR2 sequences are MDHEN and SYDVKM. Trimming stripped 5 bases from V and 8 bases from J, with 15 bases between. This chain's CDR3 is CASSQDRWGEKLFF. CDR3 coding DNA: TGTGCCAGCAGTCAAGACCGCTGGGGGGAAAAACTGTTTTTT.

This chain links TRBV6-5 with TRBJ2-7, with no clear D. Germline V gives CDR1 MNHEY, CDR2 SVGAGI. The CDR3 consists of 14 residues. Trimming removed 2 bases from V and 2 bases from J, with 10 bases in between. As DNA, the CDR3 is TGTGCCAGCAGTTACCCACATCCTCCCTACGAGCAGTACTTC. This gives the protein CASSYPHPPYEQYF.

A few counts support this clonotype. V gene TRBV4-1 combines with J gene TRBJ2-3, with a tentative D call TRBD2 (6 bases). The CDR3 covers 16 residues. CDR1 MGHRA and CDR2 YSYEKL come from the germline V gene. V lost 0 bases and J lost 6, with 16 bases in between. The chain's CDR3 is CASSQDKWAAGDTQYF. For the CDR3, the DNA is TGCGCCAGCAGCCAAGATAAGTGGGCCGCGGGGGATACGCAGTATTTT.

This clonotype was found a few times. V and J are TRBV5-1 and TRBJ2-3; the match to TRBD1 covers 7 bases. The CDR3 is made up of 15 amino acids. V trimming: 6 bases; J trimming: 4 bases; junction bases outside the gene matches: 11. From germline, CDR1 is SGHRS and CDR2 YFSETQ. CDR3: CASKLKQGWPDTQYF. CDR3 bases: TGCGCCAGCAAACTTAAACAGGGGTGGCCAGATACGCAGTATTTT.

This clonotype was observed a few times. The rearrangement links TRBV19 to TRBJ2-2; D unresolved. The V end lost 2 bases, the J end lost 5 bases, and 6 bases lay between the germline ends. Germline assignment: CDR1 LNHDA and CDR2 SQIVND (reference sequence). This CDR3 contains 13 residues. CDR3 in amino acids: CASSIYGTGELFF. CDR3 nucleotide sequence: TGTGCCAGTAGTATATATGGTACCGGGGAGCTGTTTTTT.

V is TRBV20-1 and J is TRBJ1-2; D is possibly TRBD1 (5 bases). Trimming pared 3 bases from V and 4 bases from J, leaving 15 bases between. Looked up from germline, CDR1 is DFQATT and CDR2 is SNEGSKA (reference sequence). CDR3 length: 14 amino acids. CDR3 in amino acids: CSARTSLGGYGYTF. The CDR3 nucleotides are TGCAGTGCTAGGACGTCGTTGGGGGGCTATGGCTACACCTTC.

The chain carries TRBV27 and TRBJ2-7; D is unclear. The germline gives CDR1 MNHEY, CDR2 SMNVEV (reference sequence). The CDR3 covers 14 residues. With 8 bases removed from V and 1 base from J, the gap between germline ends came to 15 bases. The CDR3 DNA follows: TGTGCCAGCGCCCTCCCAGGCCGGTCCTACGAGCAGTACTTC. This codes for CASALPGRSYEQYF.

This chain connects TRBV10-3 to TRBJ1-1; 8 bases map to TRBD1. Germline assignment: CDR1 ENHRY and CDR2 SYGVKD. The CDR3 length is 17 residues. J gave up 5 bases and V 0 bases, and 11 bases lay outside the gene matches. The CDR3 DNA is TGTGCCATCAGTGAGTCGAAGGCCGACAGGGGAGAAACTGAAGCTTTCTTT. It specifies CAISESKADRGETEAFF.

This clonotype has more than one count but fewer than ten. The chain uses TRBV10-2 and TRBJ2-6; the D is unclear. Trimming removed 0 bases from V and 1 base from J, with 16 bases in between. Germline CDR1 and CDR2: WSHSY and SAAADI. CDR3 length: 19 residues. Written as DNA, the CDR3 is TGCGCCAGCAGTGAGTCGCTTCAAATGGTCGGGTCTGGGGCCAACGTCCTGACTTTC. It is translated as CASSESLQMVGSGANVLTF.

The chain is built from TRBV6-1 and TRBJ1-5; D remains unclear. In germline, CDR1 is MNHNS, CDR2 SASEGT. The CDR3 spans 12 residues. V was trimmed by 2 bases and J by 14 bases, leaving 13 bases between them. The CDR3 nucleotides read TGTGCCAGCAGTGAATCCCTTGAAGGCGAGCATTTT. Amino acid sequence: CASSESLEGEHF.

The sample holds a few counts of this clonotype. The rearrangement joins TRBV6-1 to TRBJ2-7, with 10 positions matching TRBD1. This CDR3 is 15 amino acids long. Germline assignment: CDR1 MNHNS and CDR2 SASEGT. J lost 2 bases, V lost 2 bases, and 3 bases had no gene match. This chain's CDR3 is CASSEPGQGTYEQYF. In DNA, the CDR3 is TGTGCCAGCAGTGAACCGGGACAGGGGACCTACGAGCAGTACTTC.

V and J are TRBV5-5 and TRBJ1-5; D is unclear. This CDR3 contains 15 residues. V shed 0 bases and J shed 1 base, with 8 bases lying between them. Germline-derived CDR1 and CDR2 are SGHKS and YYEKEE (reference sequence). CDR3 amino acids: CASSLDSWSNQPQHF. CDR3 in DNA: TGTGCCAGCAGCTTGGACAGCTGGAGCAATCAGCCCCAGCATTTT.

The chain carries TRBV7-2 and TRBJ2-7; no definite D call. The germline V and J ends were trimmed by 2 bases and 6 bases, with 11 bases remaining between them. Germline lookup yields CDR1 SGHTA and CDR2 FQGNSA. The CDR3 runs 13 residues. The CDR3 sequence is CASSLSVSREQYF. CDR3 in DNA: TGTGCCAGCAGCTTATCGGTTAGCCGCGAGCAGTACTTC.

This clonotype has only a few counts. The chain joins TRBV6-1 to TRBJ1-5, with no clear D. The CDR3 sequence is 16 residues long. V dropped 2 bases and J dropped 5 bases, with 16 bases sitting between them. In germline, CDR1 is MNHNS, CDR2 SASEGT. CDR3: CASSEIRVLLHQPQHF. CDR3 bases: TGTGCCAGCAGTGAAATTCGGGTACTCCTTCATCAGCCCCAGCATTTT.

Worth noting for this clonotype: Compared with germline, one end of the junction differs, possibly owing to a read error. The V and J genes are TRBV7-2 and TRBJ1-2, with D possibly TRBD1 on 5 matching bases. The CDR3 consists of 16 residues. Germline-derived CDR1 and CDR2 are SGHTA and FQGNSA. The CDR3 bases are TGTGCCAGCAGCTTAGAGACCTTACAGGTTTGGAATGGCGACACCTTC. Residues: CASSLETLQVWNGDTF.

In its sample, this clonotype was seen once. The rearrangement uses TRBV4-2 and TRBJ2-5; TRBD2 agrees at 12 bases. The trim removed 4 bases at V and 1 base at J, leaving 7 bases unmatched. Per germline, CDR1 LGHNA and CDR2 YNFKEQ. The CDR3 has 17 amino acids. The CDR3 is CASSPIRTSGTQETQYF. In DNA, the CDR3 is TGTGCCAGCAGCCCCATTCGGACTAGCGGGACCCAAGAGACCCAGTACTTC.